This T cell receptor beta chain was recorded in a study of blood T cell repertoires in COVID-19. Study as a whole: Samples came from the United States, Italy and Spain, spanning acute and convalescent COVID-19.

Categorization into cohorts depended on clinical history that participants reported. A COVID-19 case was met by exposed participants within 2 weeks before study entry. The V and J ends lost 5 bases and 5 bases respectively, with 10 bases between them. The V gene's germline CDR1 is SGHTA and CDR2 FQGNSA. This CDR3 comprises 13 residues. This clone was counted a single time. Only in-frame clones appear in the TCRdb table, and some are missing; sequencing was by immunoSEQ multiplex PCR. The sample consists of roughly 320,000 clones, more than 85% of them appearing once. V is TRBV7-2 and J is TRBJ1-3; no firm D call. This clonotype originated in a woman in her thirties who had been exposed to COVID-19. The sample taken for sequencing was PBMCs or T cells enriched from blood (not recorded which). Here the CDR3 reads CASSSGPRNTIYF. The CDR3 region has the DNA TGTGCCAGCAGCAGCGGACCTAGAAACACCATATATTTT.